These 3 T cell receptor beta chains came from one sample sequenced in a study of T cell responses to AZD1222 COVID-19 vaccine (dated by TCRdb to the early 2020s). Libraries were constructed by the immunoSEQ multiplex PCR assay. The table comes from immuneACCESS by way of TCRdb, which keeps in-frame sequences with V and J called. Part of the clones is missing from these tables; in studies checked, under half for an unresolved V gene and the rest for unknown reasons. The table for this sample lists 130,000 or so clones; approximately 93% of them were counted only once. The leading ten clones occupy less than 0.95% of the sample. The time point label on this specimen signifies: baseline before first vaccination. According to the study, the label for this sample's treatment or condition signals: meningococcal conjugate vaccine given as trial control. This material consisted of peripheral blood, taken on day 0 of MenACWY control vaccination. Source of these receptors: an adult in good health.

The chain carries TRBV28 and TRBJ1-2; D is unclear. V was shortened by 3 bases and J by 5 bases, with 16 bases between the two germline ends. This CDR3 region has 15 residues. Germline loops: CDR1 MDHEN, CDR2 SYDVKM. CDR3 sequence: CASSLSLGMLYGYTF. For the CDR3, the DNA is TGTGCCAGCAGTTTGTCACTGGGGATGCTTTATGGCTACACCTTC.

A single count supports this clone. The chain recombines TRBV11-2 with TRBJ2-5, with a possible D match to TRBD2 (5 bases). V lost 2 bases, J lost 5 bases, and 9 bases lay in between. Germline V gives CDR1 SGHAT, CDR2 FQNNGV. The length of the CDR3 is 13 residues. CDR3 amino acids: CASSLTTRETQYF. The CDR3 DNA is TGTGCCAGCAGCTTAACCACTAGGGAGACCCAGTACTTC.

V gene TRBV28 combines with J gene TRBJ1-5; perhaps TRBD1 as D (6 bases). Germline lookup yields CDR1 MDHEN and CDR2 SYDVKM. Deletions cut 6 bases from V and 7 bases from J, with 16 bases between. The CDR3 totals 14 residues. CDR3 sequence: CASRGQLTGQPQHF. DNA for the CDR3: TGTGCCAGCAGAGGACAGCTGACGGGGCAGCCCCAGCATTTT.